One TCR beta chain is described in this entry. The antigen remains undetermined. The record originates from a study of shared clonotypes between healthy human individuals. Study as a whole: Each donor's CD8 memory used one plate, CD8 naive two, each CD4 subset three. Study observations and caveats: Clonotype sharing across donors was expected to vary with sequencing depth.

Authors' methods: ImmunoSEQ output lacked quality scores and full-length reads, limiting matched filtering. Produced via immunoSEQ multiplex PCR; TCRdb's table is partial and in-frame only. V, J and clone size are those of that table, while D and trimming were read from the DNA. Found here are over 700,000 clones, over 60% of them singletons; the top ten hold under 2%. CD4+ cells underwent separation, giving CD45RA+ naive and CD45RA-negative memory subsets. The length of the CDR3 is 15 residues. Germline values: CDR1 MNHEY, CDR2 SMNVEV (reference sequence). The germline V and J ends were trimmed by 2 bases and 6 bases, with 14 bases remaining between them.

The chain couples TRBV27 to TRBJ1-5; tentatively, D is TRBD1 (5 bases). Input material: memory CD4+ T cells sorted from blood. Subset in this sample: CD45RA-negative fraction. The sequence was obtained from a woman in her twenties or thirties in good health. The CDR3 protein is CASSLTGQGFQPQHF. The CDR3 coding sequence is TGTGCCAGCAGTTTAACCGGCCAGGGCTTTCAGCCCCAGCATTTT.